One sample yielded the 7 T cell receptor beta chains listed below, sequenced in a study of blood T cell repertoires in COVID-19. Generated by immunoSEQ multiplex PCR, the TCRdb table keeps only in-frame clones and is missing some. Among fewer than 120,000 clones, roughly 80% were seen once, and the ten largest hold more than 15%. Material for sequencing was peripheral blood. The receptors originated from a woman aged 55-69 years with acute or convalescent COVID-19.

The chain employs TRBV12-3 or TRBV12-4 and TRBJ2-7; unclear D gene. The CDR3 has 13 residues. V lost 2 bases and J 5 bases, leaving 10 bases between the germline ends. CDR3 nucleotides: TGTGCCAGCAGTTTACCGCCCCCAGACGAGCAGTACTTC. Translated: CASSLPPPDEQYF.

The chain joins TRBV30 to TRBJ1-2; a weak D match, TRBD1 (5 bases). Per the germline V gene, CDR1 is GTSNPN and CDR2 is SVGIG (reference sequence). V lost 2 bases, J lost 0 bases, and 10 bases lay in between. CDR3 length equals 14 residues. As DNA, the CDR3 is TGTGCCTGGAGTTGGGGGGGATCTAACTATGGCTACACCTTC. Translating gives CAWSWGGSNYGYTF.

The chain has TRBV18 and TRBJ2-1, with 7 bases matching TRBD1. This CDR3 spans 16 amino acids. The germline V gene has CDR1 KGHSH and CDR2 LQKENI. The V gene end was trimmed by 5 bases and the J gene end by 2 bases; junction bases not matched to a gene: 9. CDR3 in amino acids: CASSTLRGKAYNEQFF. CDR3 coding DNA: TGTGCCAGCTCAACCCTCAGGGGGAAGGCCTACAATGAGCAGTTCTTC.

J is TRBJ1-5 and V is TRBV6-1; the D is unclear. This CDR3 has 15 amino acids. CDR1 and CDR2 (germline): MNHNS, SASEGT. The ends were cut back, 1 base at V and 0 bases at J, with 7 bases in the middle. CDR3 loop: CASSEGHYSNQPQHF. The CDR3 DNA sequence: TGTGCCAGCAGTGAAGGGCACTATAGCAATCAGCCCCAGCATTTT.

The gene calls are TRBV5-1 and TRBJ1-1; 9 bases agree with TRBD1. Germline V gives CDR1 SGHRS, CDR2 YFSETQ. The CDR3 has 14 residues. With V trimmed by 6 bases and J by 5 bases, 8 bases remained unmatched. The CDR3 spells CASTWGQGGTEAFF. The CDR3 DNA reads TGCGCCAGCACGTGGGGACAGGGAGGGACTGAAGCTTTCTTT.

The V call is TRBV25-1, the J call TRBJ1-2; 8 nucleotides match TRBD1. Germline values: CDR1 MGHDK, CDR2 SYGVNS. CDR3 length: 12 residues. Unmatched junction bases numbered 5, after V lost 6 bases and J lost 8 bases. The CDR3 spells CASRTGGGGYTF. The CDR3 DNA is TGTGCCAGCAGAACAGGGGGAGGCGGCTACACCTTC.

V is TRBV18 and J is TRBJ1-2; the match to TRBD1 covers 10 bases. The CDR3 is 16 amino acids. V dropped 4 bases and J dropped 6; count of bases not matched to a gene: 11. Germline loops: CDR1 KGHSH, CDR2 LQKENI. CDR3 region: CASSRSDSGTGDGYTF. The CDR3 DNA reads TGTGCCAGCTCACGTTCTGATTCCGGGACAGGGGATGGCTACACCTTC.